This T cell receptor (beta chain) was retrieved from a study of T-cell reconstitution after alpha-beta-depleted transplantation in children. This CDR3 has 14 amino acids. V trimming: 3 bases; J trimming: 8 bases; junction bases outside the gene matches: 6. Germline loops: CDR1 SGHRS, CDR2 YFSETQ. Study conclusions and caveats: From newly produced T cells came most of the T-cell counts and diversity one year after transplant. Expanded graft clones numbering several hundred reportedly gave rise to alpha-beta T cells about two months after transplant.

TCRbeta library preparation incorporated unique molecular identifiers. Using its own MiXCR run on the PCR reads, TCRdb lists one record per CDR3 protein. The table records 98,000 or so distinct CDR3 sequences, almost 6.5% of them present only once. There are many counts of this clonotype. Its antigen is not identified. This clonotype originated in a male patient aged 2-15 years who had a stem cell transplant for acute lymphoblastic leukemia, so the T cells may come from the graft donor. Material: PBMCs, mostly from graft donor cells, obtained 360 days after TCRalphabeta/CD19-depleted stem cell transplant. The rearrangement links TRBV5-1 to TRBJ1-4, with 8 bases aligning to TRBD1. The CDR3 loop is CASSSGGGGEKLFF. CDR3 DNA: TGCGCCAGCAGCTCAGGGGGCGGAGGAGAAAAACTGTTTTTT. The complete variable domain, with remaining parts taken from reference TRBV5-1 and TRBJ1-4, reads KAGVTQTPRYLIKTRGQQVTLSCSPISGHRSVSWYQQTPGQGLQFLFEYFSETQRNKGNFPGRFSGRQFSNSRSEMNVSTLELGDSALYLCASSSGGGGEKLFFGSGTQLSVL.